This TCR beta chain originates from a study of CD8 T cells in Susac syndrome. The authors reverse transcribed about 0.45 to 1 ug RNA with random hexamers. Amplification of TCR beta CDR3 across 54 Vbeta and 13 Jbeta was performed with immunoSEQ multiplex PCR. TCRdb reprocessed the immunoSEQ multiplex PCR reads via MiXCR and lists one record per CDR3 protein. The table has some 100,000 distinct CDR3 sequences, around 90% seen once. CD8+ and CD4+ T cells circulating in blood were sequenced for TCR beta. Germline V lookup: CDR1 MNHNS, CDR2 SASEGT. The CDR3 runs to 18 residues. V trimming: 6 bases; J trimming: 3 bases; junction bases outside the gene matches: 19.

The receptor comes from a human donor in good health. This rearrangement joins TRBV6-1 to TRBJ1-1; 7 bases match TRBD1. The source material was CD4+ T cells from PBMCs. The CDR3: CASSPRGRVSLKDTEAFF. The CDR3 DNA sequence: TGTGCCAGCAGCCCAAGGGGGCGTGTGAGCCTGAAGGACACTGAAGCTTTCTTT.